What follows are 16 T cell receptor beta chains derived from one specimen sequenced in a study of Graves' ophthalmopathy and Graves' hyperthyroidism. The authors amplified TCR beta CDR3 regions from RNA transcripts. Second-round multiplex PCR came after first-round RT-PCR with HTBI primers. TCRdb processed the multiplex PCR reads anew with MiXCR; each CDR3 protein has one entry. Among roughly 400,000 distinct CDR3 sequences listed, 15% to 20% were seen once. The sequencing input was peripheral blood. These receptors came from a woman under 30 with Graves' ophthalmopathy.

Ten or more counts support this clonotype. The J gene is TRBJ1-2, the V gene TRBV7-2, with D possibly matching TRBD1 (5 bases). The CDR3 has 13 residues. Between the trimmed V and J ends, which lost 5 bases and 4 bases, there was a span of 11 bases. CDR1 and CDR2 (germline): SGHTA, FQGNSA. The CDR3 nucleotides read TGTGCCAGCAGCCCGGGGGACCTCTATGGCTACACCTTC. Translating gives CASSPGDLYGYTF.

This clonotype was seen at least ten times. The rearrangement joins TRBV6-5 to TRBJ1-1; D is possibly TRBD1 (6 bases). Germline values: CDR1 MNHEY, CDR2 SVGAGI. The ends were cut back, 2 bases at V and 8 bases at J, with 12 bases in the middle. The CDR3 has 13 amino acids. The CDR3 DNA follows: TGTGCCAGCAGTTACGGACAGCTTTTGGAAGCTTTCTTT. It yields the protein CASSYGQLLEAFF.

This clonotype was picked up many times. The chain couples TRBV6-1 to TRBJ1-1; possible D gene TRBD1, 6 bases. Trimming removed 6 bases at V and 12 bases at J, with 17 bases between. The length of the CDR3 is 12 residues. In germline, CDR1 is MNHNS, CDR2 SASEGT. CDR3 in amino acids: CASSLRGAGTFF. The CDR3 nucleotides are TGTGCCAGCAGCCTCAGGGGCGCGGGGACTTTCTTT.

The chain has TRBV4-2 and TRBJ2-6; tentative D call: TRBD2 (6 bases). Germline V gives CDR1 LGHNA, CDR2 YNFKEQ. The CDR3 totals 17 residues. Trimming cost V 4 bases and J 2 bases, with 15 bases left between them. The CDR3 DNA reads TGTGCCAGCAGCCCGGTTGAAGGACTACCTGGGGCCAACGTCCTGACTTTC. As protein: CASSPVEGLPGANVLTF.

The V gene is TRBV6-9, the J gene TRBJ2-7; 8 nucleotides line up with TRBD1. V was pared by 5 bases and J by 2 bases, with 14 bases of the junction left unmatched. The CDR3 is 17 amino acids. The germline gives CDR1 MNHGY, CDR2 SVAAGI. Here the CDR3 reads CASSHLAMGQAAYEQYF. CDR3 coding DNA: TGTGCCAGCAGTCATCTTGCCATGGGACAGGCTGCCTACGAGCAGTACTTC.

This clonotype was seen ten or more times. It may be a read error: a sequence one base away is much more abundant. The J gene is TRBJ2-7, the V gene TRBV6-2 or TRBV6-3; D might be TRBD1 or TRBD2, each matching 5 bases. This CDR3 has 15 residues. Germline assignment: CDR1 MNHEY and CDR2 SVGEGT. Trimming removed 8 bases from V and 1 base from J, with 18 bases in between. CDR3 loop: CASGLIGAASYEQYF. In DNA form, the CDR3 reads TGTGCCAGCGGTTTGATCGGGGCGGCTTCCTACGAGCAGTACTTC.

This clonotype was observed many times. The rearrangement links TRBV4-3 to TRBJ2-7, with 8 bases that match TRBD2. Trimming at V came to 5 bases and at J to 4 bases, leaving 10 bases not matched to a gene. The CDR3 is 15 residues long. The germline gives CDR1 LGHNA, CDR2 YSLEER. The CDR3 is CASSSGAGGGYEQYF. The CDR3 region has the DNA TGCGCCAGCAGCTCAGGCGCGGGAGGAGGGTACGAGCAGTACTTC.

This clonotype was recorded at least ten times. V gene TRBV7-8 combines with J gene TRBJ1-5; TRBD1 might be the D (5 bases). The CDR3 has 14 residues. Per the germline V gene, CDR1 is SGHVS and CDR2 is FQNEAQ. Trimming left V 7 bases short and J 7 bases short, with 17 bases between. The CDR3 DNA reads TGTGCCAGCACCGAGGGGAGGGGTAGACAGCCCCAGCATTTT. This encodes CASTEGRGRQPQHF.

This clonotype was counted at least ten times. The V gene is TRBV9, the J gene TRBJ2-5; D is undetermined. CDR3 length equals 14 residues. CDR1 is SGDLS and CDR2 is YYNGEE in the germline V gene. The V end was cut by 1 base, the J end by 5 bases, with 12 bases between. CDR3 region: CASSVHSNTETQYF. The CDR3 DNA sequence: TGTGCCAGCAGCGTACATAGCAATACGGAGACCCAGTACTTC. Combining the CDR3 with reference TRBV9 and TRBJ2-5 gives the whole variable domain DSGVTQTPKHLITATGQRVTLRCSPRSGDLSVYWYQQSLDQGLQFLIQYYNGEERAKGNILERFSAQQFPDLHSELNLSSLELGDSALYFCASSVHSNTETQYFGPGTRLLVL.

This clonotype was recorded many times. The chain uses TRBV6-1 and TRBJ1-5; D call uncertain. V lost 8 bases to trimming and J lost 6 bases, with 20 bases between them. Germline CDR1 reads MNHNS; CDR2 reads SASEGT. CDR3 length: 15 amino acids. The CDR3 region has the DNA TGTGCCAGCGTGAACGTGGGGAGAGGAAGTCAGCCCCAGCATTTT. Amino acid sequence: CASVNVGRGSQPQHF.

This clonotype was counted many times. This rearrangement joins TRBV4-1 to TRBJ2-7; 9 bases agree with TRBD1. The CDR3 runs 14 residues. Trimming removed 4 bases from V and 3 bases from J; junction bases left unmatched: 4. The germline V gene encodes CDR1 MGHRA and CDR2 YSYEKL. In DNA form, the CDR3 reads TGCGCCAGCAGCCTCGGGACAGGGCTCTACGAGCAGTACTTC. Translation gives CASSLGTGLYEQYF.

This clonotype was counted between two and nine times. V gene TRBV5-1 combines with J gene TRBJ1-1, with 10 bases matching TRBD1. The CDR3 runs to 17 residues. The junction had 8 bases not matched to a gene; V was cut back by 3 bases and J by 0 bases. Germline values: CDR1 SGHRS, CDR2 YFSETQ. CDR3 protein: CASSSRGTGAVNTEAFF. DNA for the CDR3: TGCGCCAGCAGCTCTAGAGGGACAGGGGCCGTGAACACTGAAGCTTTCTTT.

This clonotype showed up many times. The chain couples TRBV6-1 to TRBJ2-7; 7 bases line up with TRBD1. There are 14 residues in the CDR3. CDR1 is MNHNS and CDR2 is SASEGT in the germline V gene. V dropped 5 bases and J dropped 4; count of bases not matched to a gene: 8. The CDR3 spells CASSKPGGRYEQYF. CDR3 in DNA: TGTGCCAGCAGTAAGCCAGGGGGTAGGTACGAGCAGTACTTC.

There are a few counts of this clonotype. The chain is built from TRBV3-1 and TRBJ1-6; 8 nucleotides match TRBD1. Germline CDR1 is LGHDT and CDR2 is YNNKEL (reference sequence). The CDR3 is 20 residues long. Trimming removed 2 bases from V and 1 base from J; junction bases left unmatched: 13. The CDR3, as DNA: TGTGCCAGCAGCCAATTCGACCCGGCAGGGGGCGCATCCTATAATTCACCCCTCCACTTT. It yields the protein CASSQFDPAGGASYNSPLHF.

This sequence joins TRBV20-1 and TRBJ2-7; D call uncertain. The germline V gene encodes CDR1 DFQATT and CDR2 SNEGSKA (reference sequence). Deletions cut 6 bases from V and 5 bases from J, with 11 bases between. The CDR3 extends over 11 amino acids. CDR3 in DNA: TGCAGTGCCCTTCATGGGGACGAGCAGTACTTC. Translation gives CSALHGDEQYF.

This clonotype was counted many times. This rearrangement joins TRBV20-1 to TRBJ2-6; 7 nucleotides line up with TRBD1. Germline loops: CDR1 DFQATT, CDR2 SNEGSKA (reference sequence). The CDR3 consists of 18 residues. V dropped 1 base and J dropped 1; count of bases not matched to a gene: 10. The CDR3 reads CSARGLDREGSGANVLTF. The CDR3 DNA follows: TGCAGTGCTAGAGGTCTTGACAGGGAAGGGTCTGGGGCCAACGTCCTGACTTTC.